This T cell receptor beta chain was sequenced during a study of a mutant IDH1 vaccine in newly diagnosed glioma. About the research overall: The sex distribution of treated patients was 62.5% male and roughly 40% female, with a mean age of roughly 40 years.

Time point in this sample: week 23, last vaccination. The investigators gave 300 ug of mutant IDH1 20-mer peptide in each vaccine dose, together with topical imiquimod. Patients carried new grade 3 or 4 IDH1-mutant astrocytomas lacking nuclear ATRX. About this clone itself: Its antigen is not identified. The germline gene is not matched at one end of the junction; a read error may be the cause.

The method was immunoSEQ multiplex PCR; TCRdb's version includes in-frame clones alone and lacks a portion of them. The table records around 40,000 clones, around 79% of them present only once. This CDR3 contains 13 residues. The germline V gene has CDR1 GTSNPN and CDR2 SVGIG (reference sequence). Here the sequenced sample was PBMCs, taken from a glioma patient whose treatment included an IDH1 peptide vaccine. This chain links TRBV30 with TRBJ1-1; D is possibly TRBD1 (6 bases). The receptor's source is a woman aged 40 to 49 with glioma. Some clones in this sample may be carry-over from other donors' samples. CDR3 residues: CAWSIVGGTEDFF. The CDR3 bases are TGTGCCTGGTCAATTGTCGGGGGCACTGAAGATTTCTTT.